This TCR beta chain is drawn from a study of blood T cell repertoires in COVID-19. The Seattle patients, enrolled during active infection, were followed longitudinally. V lost 4 bases to trimming and J lost 4 bases; unmatched junction nucleotides: 3. CDR1 and CDR2 (germline): SGHTA, FQGNSA. This CDR3 is built from 14 residues. This clone was found once. The authors' processing: From reference gene primer amplification, estimates of nucleated cell counts were derived. Clones were read by immunoSEQ multiplex PCR, and TCRdb kept only the in-frame ones, dropping some. For V, J and clone size, that table is used; D and trimming come from the DNA. The sample carries under 300,000 clones, about 90% recorded once.

This TCR derives from a woman aged 30 to 39 with COVID-19, enrolled during active disease. The sequencing sample was made of peripheral blood. The rearrangement uses TRBV7-2 and TRBJ1-5; TRBD1 matches 8 bases. The CDR3 reads CASSYRQGNQPQHF. CDR3 DNA sequence: TGTGCCAGCAGCTACAGACAGGGGAATCAGCCCCAGCATTTT.